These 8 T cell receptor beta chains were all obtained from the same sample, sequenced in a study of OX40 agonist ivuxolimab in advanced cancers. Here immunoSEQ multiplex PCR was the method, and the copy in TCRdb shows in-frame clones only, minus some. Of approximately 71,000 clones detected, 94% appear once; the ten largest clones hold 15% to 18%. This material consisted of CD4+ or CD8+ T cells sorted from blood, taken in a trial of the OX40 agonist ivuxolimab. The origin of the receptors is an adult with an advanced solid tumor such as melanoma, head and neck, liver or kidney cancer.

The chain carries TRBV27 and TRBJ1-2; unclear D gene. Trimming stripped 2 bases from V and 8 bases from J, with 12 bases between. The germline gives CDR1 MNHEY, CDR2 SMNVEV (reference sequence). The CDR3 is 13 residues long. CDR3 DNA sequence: TGTGCCAGCAGTTTACGGCCGAGTCGAGGCTACACCTTC. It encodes CASSLRPSRGYTF.

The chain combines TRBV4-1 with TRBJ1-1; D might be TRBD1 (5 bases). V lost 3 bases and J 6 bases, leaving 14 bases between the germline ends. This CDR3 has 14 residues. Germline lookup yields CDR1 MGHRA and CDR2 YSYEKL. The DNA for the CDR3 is TGCGCCAGCAGCCACCCCTCAACGGGACCTGAAGCTTTCTTT. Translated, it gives CASSHPSTGPEAFF.

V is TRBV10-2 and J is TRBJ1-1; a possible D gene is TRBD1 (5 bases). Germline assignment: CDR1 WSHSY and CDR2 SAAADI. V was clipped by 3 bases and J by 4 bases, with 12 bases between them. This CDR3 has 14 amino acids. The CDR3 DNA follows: TGCGCCAGCAGTGATTCGGGGGTTAGCACTGAAGCTTTCTTT. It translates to CASSDSGVSTEAFF.

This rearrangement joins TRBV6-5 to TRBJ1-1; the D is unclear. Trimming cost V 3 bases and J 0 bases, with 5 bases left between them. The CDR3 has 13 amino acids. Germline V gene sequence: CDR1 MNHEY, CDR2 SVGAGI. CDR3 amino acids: CASSYYMNTEAFF. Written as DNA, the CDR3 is TGTGCCAGCAGTTATTACATGAACACTGAAGCTTTCTTT.

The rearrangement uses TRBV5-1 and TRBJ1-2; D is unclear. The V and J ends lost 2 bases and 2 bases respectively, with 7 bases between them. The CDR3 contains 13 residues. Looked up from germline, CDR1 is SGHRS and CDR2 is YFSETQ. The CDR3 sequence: CASSLFRNYGYTF. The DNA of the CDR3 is TGCGCCAGCAGCTTATTTAGGAACTATGGCTACACCTTC.

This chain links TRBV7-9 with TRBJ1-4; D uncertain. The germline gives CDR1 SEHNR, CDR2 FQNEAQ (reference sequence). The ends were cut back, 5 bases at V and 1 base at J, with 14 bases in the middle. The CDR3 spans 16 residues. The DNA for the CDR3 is TGTGCCAGCAGCCCCCCGGGCCCGGAAACTAATGAAAAACTGTTTTTT. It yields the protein CASSPPGPETNEKLFF.

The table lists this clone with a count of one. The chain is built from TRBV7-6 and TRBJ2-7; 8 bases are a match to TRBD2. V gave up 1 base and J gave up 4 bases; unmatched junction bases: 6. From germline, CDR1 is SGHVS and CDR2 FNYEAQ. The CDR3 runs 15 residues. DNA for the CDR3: TGTGCCAGCAGCTTAGGGGTCCGGGAGGGGTACGAGCAGTACTTC. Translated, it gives CASSLGVREGYEQYF.

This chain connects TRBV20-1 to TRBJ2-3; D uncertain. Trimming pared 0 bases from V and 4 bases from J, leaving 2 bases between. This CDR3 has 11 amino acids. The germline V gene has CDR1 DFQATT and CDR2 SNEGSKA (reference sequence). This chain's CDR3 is CSARDADTQYF. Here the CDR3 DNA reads TGCAGTGCTAGAGATGCAGATACGCAGTATTTT.